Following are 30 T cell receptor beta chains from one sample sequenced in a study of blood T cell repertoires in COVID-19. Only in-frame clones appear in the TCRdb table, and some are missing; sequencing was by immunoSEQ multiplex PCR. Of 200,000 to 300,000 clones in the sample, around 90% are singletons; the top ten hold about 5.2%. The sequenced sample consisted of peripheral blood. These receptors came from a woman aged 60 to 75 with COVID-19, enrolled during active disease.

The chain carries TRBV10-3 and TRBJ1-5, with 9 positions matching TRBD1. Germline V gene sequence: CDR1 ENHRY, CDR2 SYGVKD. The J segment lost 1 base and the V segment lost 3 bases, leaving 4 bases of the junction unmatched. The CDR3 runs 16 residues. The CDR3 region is CAISDSGTGSNQPQHF. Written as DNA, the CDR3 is TGTGCCATCAGTGATTCCGGGACAGGGAGCAATCAGCCCCAGCATTTT.

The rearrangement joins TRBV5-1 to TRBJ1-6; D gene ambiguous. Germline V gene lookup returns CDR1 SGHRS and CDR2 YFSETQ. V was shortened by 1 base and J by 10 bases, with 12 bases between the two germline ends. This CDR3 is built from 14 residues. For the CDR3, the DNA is TGCGCCAGCAGCTTGCCGGGGATGGGGTCACCCCTCCACTTT. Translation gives CASSLPGMGSPLHF.

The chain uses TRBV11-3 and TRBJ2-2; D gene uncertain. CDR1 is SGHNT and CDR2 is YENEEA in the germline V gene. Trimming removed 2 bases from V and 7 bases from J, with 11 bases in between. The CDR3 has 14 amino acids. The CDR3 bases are TGTGCCAGCAGCTTATCCACGTCGGGCGGGGAGCTGTTTTTT. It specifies CASSLSTSGGELFF. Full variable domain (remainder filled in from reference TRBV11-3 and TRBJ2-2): EAGVVQSPRYKIIEKKQPVAFWCNPISGHNTLYWYLQNLGQGPELLIRYENEEAVDDSQLPKDRFSAERLKGVDSTLKIQPAELGDSAVYLCASSLSTSGGELFFGEGSRLTVL.

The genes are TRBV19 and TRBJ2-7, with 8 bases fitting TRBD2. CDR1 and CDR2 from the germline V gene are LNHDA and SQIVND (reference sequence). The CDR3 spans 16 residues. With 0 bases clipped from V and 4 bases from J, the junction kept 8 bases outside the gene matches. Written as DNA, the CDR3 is TGTGCCAGTAGTATAGATGGTTCCAGCGGGAGTTACGAGCAGTACTTC. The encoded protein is CASSIDGSSGSYEQYF.

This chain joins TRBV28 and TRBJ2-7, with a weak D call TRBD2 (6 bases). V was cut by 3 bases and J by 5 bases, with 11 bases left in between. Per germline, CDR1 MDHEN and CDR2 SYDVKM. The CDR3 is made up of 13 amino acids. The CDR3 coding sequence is TGTGCCAGCAGTTTGTGGGGGGTCCACGAGCAGTACTTC. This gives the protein CASSLWGVHEQYF. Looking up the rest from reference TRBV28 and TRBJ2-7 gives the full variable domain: DVKVTQSSRYLVKRTGEKVFLECVQDMDHENMFWYRQDPGLGLRLIYFSYDVKMKEKGDIPEGYSVSREKKERFSLILESASTNQTSMYLCASSLWGVHEQYFGPGTRLTVT.

CDR3 sequence: CASSPQGAGSPLHF. CDR3 bases: TGTGCCAGCAGCCCCCAGGGGGCGGGCTCACCCCTCCACTTT. The chain has TRBV7-2 and TRBJ1-6; TRBD1 matches at 8 bases. The CDR3 is 14 amino acids. V shed 5 bases, J shed 10 bases, and the junction held 7 bases outside the gene matches. Germline-derived CDR1 and CDR2 are SGHTA and FQGNSA. Variable domain in full (rest from reference TRBV7-2 and TRBJ1-6): GAGVSQSPSNKVTEKGKDVELRCDPISGHTALYWYRQSLGQGLEFLIYFQGNSAPDKSGLPSDRFSAERTGGSVSTLTIQRTQQEDSAVYLCASSPQGAGSPLHFGNGTRLTVT.

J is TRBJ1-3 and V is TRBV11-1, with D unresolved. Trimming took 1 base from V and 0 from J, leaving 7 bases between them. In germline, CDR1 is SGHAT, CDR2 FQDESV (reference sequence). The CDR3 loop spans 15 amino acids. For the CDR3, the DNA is TGTGCCAGCAGCTTAGACAAGTCCTCTGGAAACACCATATATTTT. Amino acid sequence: CASSLDKSSGNTIYF.

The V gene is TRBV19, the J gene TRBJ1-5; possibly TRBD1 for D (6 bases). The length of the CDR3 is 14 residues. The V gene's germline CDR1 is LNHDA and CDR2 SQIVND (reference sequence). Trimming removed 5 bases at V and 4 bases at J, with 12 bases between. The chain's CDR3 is CASSFRGGNQPQHF. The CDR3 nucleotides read TGTGCCAGTAGTTTCAGGGGTGGGAATCAGCCCCAGCATTTT.

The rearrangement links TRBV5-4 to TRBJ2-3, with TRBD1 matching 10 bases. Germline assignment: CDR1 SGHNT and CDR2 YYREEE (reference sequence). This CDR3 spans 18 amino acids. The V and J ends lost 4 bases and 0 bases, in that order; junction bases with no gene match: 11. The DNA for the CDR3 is TGTGCCAGCAGCCACCCGGGACAGGGGACCGCTAGCACAGATACGCAGTATTTT. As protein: CASSHPGQGTASTDTQYF.

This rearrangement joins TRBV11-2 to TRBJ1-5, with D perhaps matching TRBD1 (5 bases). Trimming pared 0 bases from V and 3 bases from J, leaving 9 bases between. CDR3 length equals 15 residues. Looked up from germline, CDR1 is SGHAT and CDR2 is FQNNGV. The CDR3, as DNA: TGTGCCAGCAGCTTAGAGGGGCTAAACAATCAGCCCCAGCATTTT. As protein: CASSLEGLNNQPQHF.

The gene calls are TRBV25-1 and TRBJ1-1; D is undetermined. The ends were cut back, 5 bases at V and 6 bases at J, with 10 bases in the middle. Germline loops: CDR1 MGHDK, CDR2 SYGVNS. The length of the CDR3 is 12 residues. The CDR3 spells CASSLRGAEAFF. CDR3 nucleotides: TGTGCCAGCAGTCTTCGGGGTGCTGAAGCTTTCTTT.

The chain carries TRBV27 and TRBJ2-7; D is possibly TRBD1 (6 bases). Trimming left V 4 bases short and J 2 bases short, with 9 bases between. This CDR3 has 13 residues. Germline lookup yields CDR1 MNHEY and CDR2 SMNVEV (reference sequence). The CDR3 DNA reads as TGTGCCAGCAGTTGGGGGCTCCCCTACGAGCAGTACTTC. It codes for CASSWGLPYEQYF.

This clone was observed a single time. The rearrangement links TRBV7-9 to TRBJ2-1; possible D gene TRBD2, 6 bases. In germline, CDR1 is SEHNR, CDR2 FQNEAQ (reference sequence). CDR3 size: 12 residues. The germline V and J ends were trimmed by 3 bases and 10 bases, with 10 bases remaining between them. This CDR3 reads CASSFSGGEQFF. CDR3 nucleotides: TGTGCCAGCAGCTTTAGCGGAGGAGAGCAGTTCTTC.

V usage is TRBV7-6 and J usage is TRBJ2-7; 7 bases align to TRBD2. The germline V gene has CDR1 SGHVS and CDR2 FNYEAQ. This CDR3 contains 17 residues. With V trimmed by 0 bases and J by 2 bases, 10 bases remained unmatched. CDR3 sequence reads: CASSLANPGGPTYEQYF. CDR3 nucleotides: TGTGCCAGCAGCTTAGCAAACCCGGGAGGACCCACCTACGAGCAGTACTTC.

The CDR3, as DNA: TGTGCCAGCAGCCCCCAGGGGCTAGCGGGAGGAAACTACAATGAGCAGTTCTTC. This codes for CASSPQGLAGGNYNEQFF. V and J are TRBV7-3 and TRBJ2-1; 11 bases are a match to TRBD2. The V segment lost 5 bases and the J segment 3 bases; nucleotides outside the gene matches: 12. Germline-derived CDR1 and CDR2 are SGHTA and FQGTGA. This CDR3 spans 18 amino acids.

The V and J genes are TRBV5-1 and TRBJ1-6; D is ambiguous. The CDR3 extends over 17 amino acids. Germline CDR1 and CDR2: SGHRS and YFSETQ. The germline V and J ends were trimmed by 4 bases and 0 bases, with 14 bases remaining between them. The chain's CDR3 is CASSPAGQSSYNSPLHF. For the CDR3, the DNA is TGCGCCAGCAGCCCGGCAGGTCAGAGCTCCTATAATTCACCCCTCCACTTT.

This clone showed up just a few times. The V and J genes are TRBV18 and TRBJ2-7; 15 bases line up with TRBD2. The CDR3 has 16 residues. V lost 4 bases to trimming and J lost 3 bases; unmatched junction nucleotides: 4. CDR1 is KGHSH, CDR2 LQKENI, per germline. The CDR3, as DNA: TGTGCCAGCTCACAACCGGGACTAGCGGGAGGCTACGAGCAGTACTTC. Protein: CASSQPGLAGGYEQYF. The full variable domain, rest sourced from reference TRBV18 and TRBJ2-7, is NAGVMQNPRHLVRRRGQEARLRCSPMKGHSHVYWYRQLPEEGLKFMVYLQKENIIDESGMPKERFSAEFPKEGPSILRIQQVVRGDSAAYFCASSQPGLAGGYEQYFGPGTRLTVT.

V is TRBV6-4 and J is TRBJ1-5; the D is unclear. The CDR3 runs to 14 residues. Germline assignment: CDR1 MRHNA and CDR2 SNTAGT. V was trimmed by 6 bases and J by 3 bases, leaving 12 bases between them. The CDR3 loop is CASRFRHPNQPQHF. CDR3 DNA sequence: TGTGCCAGCAGATTTAGACATCCCAATCAGCCCCAGCATTTT.

The CDR3 here is CASRLRGSGELFF. In DNA form, the CDR3 reads TGTGCCAGTAGGCTACGAGGTTCCGGGGAGCTGTTTTTT. J is TRBJ2-2 and V is TRBV19; D gene ambiguous. The CDR3 sequence is 13 residues long. Trimming cost V 6 bases and J 6 bases, with 11 bases left between them. Germline lookup yields CDR1 LNHDA and CDR2 SQIVND (reference sequence).

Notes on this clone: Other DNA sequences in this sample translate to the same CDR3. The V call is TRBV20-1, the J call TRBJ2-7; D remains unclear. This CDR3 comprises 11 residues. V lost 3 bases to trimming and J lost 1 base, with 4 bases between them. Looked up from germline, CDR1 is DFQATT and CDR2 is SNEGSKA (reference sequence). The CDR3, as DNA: TGCAGTGCTAGCGGTTCCTACGAGCAGTACTTC. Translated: CSASGSYEQYF.

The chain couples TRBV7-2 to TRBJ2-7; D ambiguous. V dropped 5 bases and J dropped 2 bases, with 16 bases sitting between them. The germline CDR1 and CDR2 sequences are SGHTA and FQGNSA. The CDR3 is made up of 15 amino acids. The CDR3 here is CASSIGVFQAYEQYF. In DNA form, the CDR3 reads TGTGCCAGCAGCATCGGTGTATTTCAAGCCTACGAGCAGTACTTC.

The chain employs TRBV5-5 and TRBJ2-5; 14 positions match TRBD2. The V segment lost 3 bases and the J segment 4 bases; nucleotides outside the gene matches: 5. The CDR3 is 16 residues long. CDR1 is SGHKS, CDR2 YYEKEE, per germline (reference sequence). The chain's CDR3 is CASSSGLAGALETQYF. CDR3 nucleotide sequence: TGTGCCAGCAGCTCGGGACTAGCGGGAGCACTAGAGACCCAGTACTTC.

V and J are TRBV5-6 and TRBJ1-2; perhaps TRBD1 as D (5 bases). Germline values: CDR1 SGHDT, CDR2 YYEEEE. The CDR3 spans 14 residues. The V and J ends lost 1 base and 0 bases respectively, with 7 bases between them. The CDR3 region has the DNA TGTGCCAGCAGCTTGCGGACATCTAACTATGGCTACACCTTC. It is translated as CASSLRTSNYGYTF.

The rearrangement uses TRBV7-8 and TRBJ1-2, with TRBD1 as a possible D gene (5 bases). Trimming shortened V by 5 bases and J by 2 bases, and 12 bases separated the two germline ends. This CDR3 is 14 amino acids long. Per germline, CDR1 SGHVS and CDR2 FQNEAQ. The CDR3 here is CASSPRGTNYGYTF. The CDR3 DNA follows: TGTGCCAGCAGCCCCCGGGGGACCAACTATGGCTACACCTTC.

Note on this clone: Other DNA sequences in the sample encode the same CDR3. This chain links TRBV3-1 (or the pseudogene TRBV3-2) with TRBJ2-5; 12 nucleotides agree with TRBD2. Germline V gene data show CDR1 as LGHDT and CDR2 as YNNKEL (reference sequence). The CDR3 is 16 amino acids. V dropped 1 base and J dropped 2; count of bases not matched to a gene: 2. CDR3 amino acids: CASSQVLAGGQETQYF. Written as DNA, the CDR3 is TGTGCCAGCAGCCAAGTGCTAGCGGGAGGGCAAGAGACCCAGTACTTC.

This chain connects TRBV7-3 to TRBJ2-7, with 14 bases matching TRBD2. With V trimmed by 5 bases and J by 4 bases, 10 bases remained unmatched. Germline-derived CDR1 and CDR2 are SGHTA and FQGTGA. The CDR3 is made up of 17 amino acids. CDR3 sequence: CASSPKPGTSGSYEQYF. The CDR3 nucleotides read TGTGCCAGCAGCCCAAAGCCTGGGACTAGCGGGAGTTACGAGCAGTACTTC.

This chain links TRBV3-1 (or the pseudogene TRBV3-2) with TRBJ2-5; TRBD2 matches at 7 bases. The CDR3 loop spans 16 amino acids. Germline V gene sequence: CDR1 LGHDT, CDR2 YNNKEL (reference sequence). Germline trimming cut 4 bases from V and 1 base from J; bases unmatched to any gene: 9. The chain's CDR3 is CASSPTLGTTQETQYF. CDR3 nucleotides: TGTGCCAGCAGCCCGACCCTGGGGACTACCCAAGAGACCCAGTACTTC.

In nucleotides, the CDR3 is TGCAGCGCGCCTCGGGGCAGGGGCGGCTACACCTTC. It encodes CSAPRGRGGYTF. The V gene is TRBV29-1, the J gene TRBJ1-2; a weak D match, TRBD1 (6 bases). CDR1 is SQVTM, CDR2 ANQGSEA, per germline. The CDR3 is 12 residues long. The germline V and J ends were trimmed by 7 bases and 8 bases, with 17 bases remaining between them.

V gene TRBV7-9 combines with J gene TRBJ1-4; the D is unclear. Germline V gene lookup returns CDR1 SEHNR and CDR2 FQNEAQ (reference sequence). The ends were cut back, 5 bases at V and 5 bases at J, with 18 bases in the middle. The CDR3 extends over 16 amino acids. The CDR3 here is CASSPSQTRRNEKLFF. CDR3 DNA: TGTGCCAGCAGCCCCTCCCAGACCCGGAGGAATGAAAAACTGTTTTTT.

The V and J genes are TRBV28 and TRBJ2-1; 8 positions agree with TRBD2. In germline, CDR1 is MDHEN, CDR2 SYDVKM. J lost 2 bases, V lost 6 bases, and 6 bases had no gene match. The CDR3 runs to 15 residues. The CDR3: CASSRAGVTYNEQFF. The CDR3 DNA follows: TGTGCCAGCAGCCGAGCGGGAGTCACCTACAATGAGCAGTTCTTC.